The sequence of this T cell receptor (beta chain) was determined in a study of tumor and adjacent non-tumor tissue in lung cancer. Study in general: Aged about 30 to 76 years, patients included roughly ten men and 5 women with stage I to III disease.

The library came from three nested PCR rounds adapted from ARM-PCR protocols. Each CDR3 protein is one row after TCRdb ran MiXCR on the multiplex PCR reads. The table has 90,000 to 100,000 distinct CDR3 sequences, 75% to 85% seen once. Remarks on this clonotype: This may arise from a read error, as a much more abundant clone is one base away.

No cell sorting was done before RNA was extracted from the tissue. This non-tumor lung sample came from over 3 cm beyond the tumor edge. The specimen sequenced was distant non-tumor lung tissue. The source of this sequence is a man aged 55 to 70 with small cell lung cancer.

The CDR3 DNA reads TGCAGTGATAGTAGGCGGAGGCCCTGGAATGAGCAGTTCTTC. Translating gives CSDSRRRPWNEQFF. The V call is TRBV20-1, the J call TRBJ2-1; the D gene is possibly TRBD2 (5 bases). Germline CDR1 reads DFQATT; CDR2 reads SNEGSKA (reference sequence). CDR3 length equals 14 residues. With 7 bases removed from V and 7 bases from J, the gap between germline ends came to 20 bases.